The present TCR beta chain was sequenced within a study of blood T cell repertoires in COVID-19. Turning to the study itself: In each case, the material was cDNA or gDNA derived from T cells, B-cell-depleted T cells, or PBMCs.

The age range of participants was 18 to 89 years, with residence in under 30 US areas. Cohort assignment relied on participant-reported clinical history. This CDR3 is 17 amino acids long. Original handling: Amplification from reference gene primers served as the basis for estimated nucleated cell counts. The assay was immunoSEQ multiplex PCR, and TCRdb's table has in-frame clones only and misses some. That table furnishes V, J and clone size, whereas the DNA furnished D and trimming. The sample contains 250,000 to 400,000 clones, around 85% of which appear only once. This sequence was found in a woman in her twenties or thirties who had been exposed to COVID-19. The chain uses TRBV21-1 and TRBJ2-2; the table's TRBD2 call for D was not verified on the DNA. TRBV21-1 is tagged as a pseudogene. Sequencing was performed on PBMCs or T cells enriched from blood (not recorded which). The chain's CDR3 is CASSKGLGGGSTGELFF. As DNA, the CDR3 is TGTGCCAGCAGCAAGGGCCTCGGGGGAGGGAGCACCGGGGAGCTGTTTTTT.